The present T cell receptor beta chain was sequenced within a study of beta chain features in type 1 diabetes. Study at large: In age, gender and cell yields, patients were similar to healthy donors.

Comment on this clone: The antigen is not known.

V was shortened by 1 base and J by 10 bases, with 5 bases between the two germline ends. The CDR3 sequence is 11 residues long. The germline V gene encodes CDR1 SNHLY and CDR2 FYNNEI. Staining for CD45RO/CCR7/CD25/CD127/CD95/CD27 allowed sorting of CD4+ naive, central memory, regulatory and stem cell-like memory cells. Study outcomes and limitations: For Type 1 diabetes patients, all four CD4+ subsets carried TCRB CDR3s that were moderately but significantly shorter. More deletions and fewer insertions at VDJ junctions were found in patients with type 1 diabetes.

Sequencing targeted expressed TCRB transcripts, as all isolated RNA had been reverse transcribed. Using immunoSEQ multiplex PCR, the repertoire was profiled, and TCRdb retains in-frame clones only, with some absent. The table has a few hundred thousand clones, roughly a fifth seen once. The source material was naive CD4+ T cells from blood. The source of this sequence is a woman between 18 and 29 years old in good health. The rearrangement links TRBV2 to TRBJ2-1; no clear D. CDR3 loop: CASSEDGEQFF. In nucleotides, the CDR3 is TGTGCCAGCAGTGAAGACGGGGAGCAGTTCTTC.